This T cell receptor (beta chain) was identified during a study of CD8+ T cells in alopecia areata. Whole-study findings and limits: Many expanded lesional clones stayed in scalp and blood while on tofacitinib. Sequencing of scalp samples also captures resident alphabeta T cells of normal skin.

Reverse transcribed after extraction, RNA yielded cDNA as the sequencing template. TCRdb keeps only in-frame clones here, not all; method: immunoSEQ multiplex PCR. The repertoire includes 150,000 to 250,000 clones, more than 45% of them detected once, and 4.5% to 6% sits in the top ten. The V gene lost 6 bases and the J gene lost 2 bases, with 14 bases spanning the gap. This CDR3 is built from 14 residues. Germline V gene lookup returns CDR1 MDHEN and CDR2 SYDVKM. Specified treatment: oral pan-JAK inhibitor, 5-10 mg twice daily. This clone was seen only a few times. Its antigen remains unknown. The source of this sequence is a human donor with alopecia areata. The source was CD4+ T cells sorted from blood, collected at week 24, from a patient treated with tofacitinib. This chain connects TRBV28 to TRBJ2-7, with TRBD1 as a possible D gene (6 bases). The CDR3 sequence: CASRLTGYPYEQYF. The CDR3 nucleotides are TGTGCCAGCAGACTCACAGGGTACCCCTACGAGCAGTACTTC.